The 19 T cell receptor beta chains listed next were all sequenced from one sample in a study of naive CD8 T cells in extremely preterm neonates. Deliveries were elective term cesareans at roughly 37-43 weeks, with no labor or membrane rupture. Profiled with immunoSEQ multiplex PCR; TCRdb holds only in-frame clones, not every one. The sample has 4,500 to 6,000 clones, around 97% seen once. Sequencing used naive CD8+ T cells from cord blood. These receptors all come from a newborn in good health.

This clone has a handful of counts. DNA of the CDR3: TGTGCCAGTAGTATAATCAGGACAGGGTACAATGAGCAGTTCTTC. Translation gives CASSIIRTGYNEQFF. The chain employs TRBV19 and TRBJ2-1, with 8 bases identical to TRBD1. Trimming cost V 2 bases and J 4 bases; bases outside gene matches: 4. The CDR3 extends over 15 amino acids. The V gene's germline CDR1 is LNHDA and CDR2 SQIVND (reference sequence).

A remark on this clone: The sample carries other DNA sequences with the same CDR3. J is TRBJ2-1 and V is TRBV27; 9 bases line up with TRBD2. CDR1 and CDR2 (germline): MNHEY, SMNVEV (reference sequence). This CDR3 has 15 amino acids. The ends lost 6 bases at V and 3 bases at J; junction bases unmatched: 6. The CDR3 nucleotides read TGTGCCAGCAGCTACGAAGCGGGGGGCTACAATGAGCAGTTCTTC. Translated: CASSYEAGGYNEQFF.

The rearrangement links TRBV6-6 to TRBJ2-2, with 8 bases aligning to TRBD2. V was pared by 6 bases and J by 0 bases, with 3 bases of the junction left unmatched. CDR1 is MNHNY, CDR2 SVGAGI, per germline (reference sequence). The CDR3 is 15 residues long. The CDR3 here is CASSRGGPNTGELFF. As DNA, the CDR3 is TGTGCCAGCAGCCGGGGGGGGCCGAACACCGGGGAGCTGTTTTTT.

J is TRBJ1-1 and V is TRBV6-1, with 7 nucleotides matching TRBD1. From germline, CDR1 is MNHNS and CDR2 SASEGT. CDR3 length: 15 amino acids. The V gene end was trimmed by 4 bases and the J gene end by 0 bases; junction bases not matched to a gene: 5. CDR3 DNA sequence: TGTGCCAGCAGTGCAGGGGGAGTTATGAACACTGAAGCTTTCTTT. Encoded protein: CASSAGGVMNTEAFF.

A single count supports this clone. The CDR3 coding sequence is TGTGCTAGTGGTTTGGGACTACCGAATGAGCAGTTCTTC. Translation: CASGLGLPNEQFF. The rearrangement uses TRBV12-5 and TRBJ2-1; a weak D match, TRBD2 (5 bases). From germline, CDR1 is LGHNT and CDR2 FRNRAP. The CDR3 extends over 13 amino acids. V was shortened by 1 base and J by 7 bases, with 8 bases between the two germline ends.

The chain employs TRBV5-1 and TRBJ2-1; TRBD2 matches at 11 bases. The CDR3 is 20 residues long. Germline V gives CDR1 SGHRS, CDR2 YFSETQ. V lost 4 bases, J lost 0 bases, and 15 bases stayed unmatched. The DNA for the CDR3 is TGCGCCAGCAGCGCGTTACTAGCGGGGGCACTCCGAAGCTCCTACAATGAGCAGTTCTTC. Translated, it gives CASSALLAGALRSSYNEQFF. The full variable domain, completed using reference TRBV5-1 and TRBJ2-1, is KAGVTQTPRYLIKTRGQQVTLSCSPISGHRSVSWYQQTPGQGLQFLFEYFSETQRNKGNFPGRFSGRQFSNSRSEMNVSTLELGDSALYLCASSALLAGALRSSYNEQFFGPGTRLTVL.

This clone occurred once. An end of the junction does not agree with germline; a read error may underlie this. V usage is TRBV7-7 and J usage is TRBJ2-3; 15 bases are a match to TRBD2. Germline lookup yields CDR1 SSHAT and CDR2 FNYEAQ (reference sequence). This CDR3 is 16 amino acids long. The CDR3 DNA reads TGTGCTAGCAGCTTAGGAGGACTAGCGGGGGGGGATACGCAGTATTTT. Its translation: CASSLGGLAGGDTQYF. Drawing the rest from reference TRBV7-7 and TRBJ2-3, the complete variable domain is GAGVSQSPRYKVTKRGQDVTLRCDPISSHATLYWYQQALGQGPEFLTYFNYEAQPDKSGLPSDRFSAERPEGSISTLTIQRTEQRDSAMYRCASSLGGLAGGDTQYFGPGTRLTVL.

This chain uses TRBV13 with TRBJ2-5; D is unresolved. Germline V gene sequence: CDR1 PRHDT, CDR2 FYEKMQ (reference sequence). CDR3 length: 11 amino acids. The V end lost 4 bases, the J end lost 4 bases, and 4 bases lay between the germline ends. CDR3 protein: CASSYGETQYF. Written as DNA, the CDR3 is TGTGCCAGCAGCTACGGAGAGACCCAGTACTTC.

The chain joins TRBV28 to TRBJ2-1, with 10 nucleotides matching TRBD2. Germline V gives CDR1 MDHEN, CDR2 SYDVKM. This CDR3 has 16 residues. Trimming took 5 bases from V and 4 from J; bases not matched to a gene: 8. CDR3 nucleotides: TGTGCCAGCAGTCCCTTCCCTAGCGGGGGATACAATGAGCAGTTCTTC. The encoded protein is CASSPFPSGGYNEQFF.

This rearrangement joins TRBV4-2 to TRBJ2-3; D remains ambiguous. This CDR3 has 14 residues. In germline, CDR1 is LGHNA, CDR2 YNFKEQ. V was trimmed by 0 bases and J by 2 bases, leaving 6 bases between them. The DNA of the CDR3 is TGTGCCAGCAGCCAAGAACTCGTCACAGATACGCAGTATTTT. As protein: CASSQELVTDTQYF.

CDR3 in amino acids: CASSFSGQGLYEQYF. DNA for the CDR3: TGTGCCAGCAGCTTCTCCGGACAGGGCCTCTACGAGCAGTACTTC. The J gene is TRBJ2-7, the V gene TRBV7-2; 8 positions match TRBD1. CDR3 length equals 15 residues. With 3 bases clipped from V and 3 bases from J, the junction kept 7 bases outside the gene matches. Germline V lookup: CDR1 SGHTA, CDR2 FQGNSA. The full variable domain, completed using reference TRBV7-2 and TRBJ2-7, is GAGVSQSPSNKVTEKGKDVELRCDPISGHTALYWYRQSLGQGLEFLIYFQGNSAPDKSGLPSDRFSAERTGGSVSTLTIQRTQQEDSAVYLCASSFSGQGLYEQYFGPGTRLTVT.

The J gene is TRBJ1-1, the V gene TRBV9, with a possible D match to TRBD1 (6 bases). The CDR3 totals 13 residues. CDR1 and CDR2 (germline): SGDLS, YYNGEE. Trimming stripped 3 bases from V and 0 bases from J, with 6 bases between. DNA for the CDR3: TGTGCCAGCAGCGCAGGGGTGAACACTGAAGCTTTCTTT. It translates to CASSAGVNTEAFF. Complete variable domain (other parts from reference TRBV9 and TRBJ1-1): DSGVTQTPKHLITATGQRVTLRCSPRSGDLSVYWYQQSLDQGLQFLIQYYNGEERAKGNILERFSAQQFPDLHSELNLSSLELGDSALYFCASSAGVNTEAFFGQGTRLTVV.

In DNA, the CDR3 is TGTGCCATCAGTGGATCAATTGAGCAAGAGACCCAGTACTTC. Its translation: CAISGSIEQETQYF. The chain couples TRBV10-3 to TRBJ2-5; D is ambiguous. Germline CDR1 and CDR2: ENHRY and SYGVKD. Trimming removed 4 bases at V and 2 bases at J, with 11 bases between. This CDR3 has 14 residues.

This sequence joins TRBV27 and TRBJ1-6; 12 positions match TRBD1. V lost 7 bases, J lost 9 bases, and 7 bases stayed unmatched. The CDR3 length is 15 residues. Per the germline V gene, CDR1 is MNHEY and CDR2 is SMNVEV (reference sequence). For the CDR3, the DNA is TGTGCCAGCACCGTGGGACAGGGGGCCATTTCACCCCTCCACTTT. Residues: CASTVGQGAISPLHF.

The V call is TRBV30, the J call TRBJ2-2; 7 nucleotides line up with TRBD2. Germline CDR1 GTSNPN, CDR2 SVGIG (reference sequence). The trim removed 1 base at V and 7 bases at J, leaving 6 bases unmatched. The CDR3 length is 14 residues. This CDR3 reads CAWSEGRGNGELFF. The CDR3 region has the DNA TGTGCCTGGAGTGAAGGGCGGGGGAACGGGGAGCTGTTTTTT.

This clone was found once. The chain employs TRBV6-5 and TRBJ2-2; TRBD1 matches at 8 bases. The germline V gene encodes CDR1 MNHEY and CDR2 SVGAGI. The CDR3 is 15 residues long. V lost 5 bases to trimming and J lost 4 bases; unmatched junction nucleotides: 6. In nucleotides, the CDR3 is TGTGCCAGCAGTCCCGGACAGGGTGGCACCGGGGAGCTGTTTTTT. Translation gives CASSPGQGGTGELFF.

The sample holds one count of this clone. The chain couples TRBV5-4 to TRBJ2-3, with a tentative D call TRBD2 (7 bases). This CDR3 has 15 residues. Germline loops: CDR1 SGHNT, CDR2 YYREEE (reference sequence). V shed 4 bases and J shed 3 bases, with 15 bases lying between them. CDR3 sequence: CASSLGGPGTDTQYF. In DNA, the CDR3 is TGTGCCAGCAGCCTCGGGGGGCCTGGGACAGATACGCAGTATTTT.

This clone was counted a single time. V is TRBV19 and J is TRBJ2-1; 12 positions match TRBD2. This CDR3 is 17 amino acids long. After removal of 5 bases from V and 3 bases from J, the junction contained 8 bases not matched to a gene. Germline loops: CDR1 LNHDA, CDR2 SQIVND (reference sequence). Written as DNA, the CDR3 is TGTGCCAGTAGTCCAAGAGGACTAGCGGGGTTCTACAATGAGCAGTTCTTC. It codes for CASSPRGLAGFYNEQFF.

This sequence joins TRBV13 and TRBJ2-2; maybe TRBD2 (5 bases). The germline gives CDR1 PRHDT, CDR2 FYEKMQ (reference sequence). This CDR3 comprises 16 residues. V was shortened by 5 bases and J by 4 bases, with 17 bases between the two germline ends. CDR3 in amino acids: CASSPLLSVLTGELFF. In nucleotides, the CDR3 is TGTGCCAGCAGCCCCCTACTTAGCGTTCTCACCGGGGAGCTGTTTTTT.